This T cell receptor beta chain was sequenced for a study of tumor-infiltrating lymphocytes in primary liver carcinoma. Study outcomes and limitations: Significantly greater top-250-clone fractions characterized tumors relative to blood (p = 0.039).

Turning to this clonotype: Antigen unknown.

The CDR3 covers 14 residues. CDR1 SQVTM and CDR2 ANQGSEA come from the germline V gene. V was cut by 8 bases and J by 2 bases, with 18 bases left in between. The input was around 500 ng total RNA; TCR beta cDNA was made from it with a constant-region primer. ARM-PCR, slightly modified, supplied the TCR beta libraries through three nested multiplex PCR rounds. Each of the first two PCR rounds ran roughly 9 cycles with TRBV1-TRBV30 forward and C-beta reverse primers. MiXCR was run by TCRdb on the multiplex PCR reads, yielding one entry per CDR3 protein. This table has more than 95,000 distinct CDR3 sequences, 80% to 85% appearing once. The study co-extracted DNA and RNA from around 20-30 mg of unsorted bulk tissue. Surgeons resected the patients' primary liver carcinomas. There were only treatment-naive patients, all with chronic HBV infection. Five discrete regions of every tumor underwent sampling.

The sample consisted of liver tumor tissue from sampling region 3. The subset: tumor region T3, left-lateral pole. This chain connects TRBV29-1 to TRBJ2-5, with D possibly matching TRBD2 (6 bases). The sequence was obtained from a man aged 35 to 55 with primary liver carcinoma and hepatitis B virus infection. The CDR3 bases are TGCAGCTGCCACTTTGGGGCGGGGCAAGAGACCCAGTACTTC. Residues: CSCHFGAGQETQYF. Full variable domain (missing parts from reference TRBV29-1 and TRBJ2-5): SAVISQKPSRDICQRGTSLTIQCQVDSQVTMMFWYRQQPGQSLTLIATANQGSEATYESGFVIDKFPISRPNLTFSTLTVSNMSPEDSSIYLCSCHFGAGQETQYFGPGTRLLVL.